What follows are 21 T cell receptor beta chains derived from one specimen sequenced in a study of somatic mutations in cytotoxic T cells in rheumatoid arthritis. Sequenced by immunoSEQ multiplex PCR; TCRdb stores in-frame clones only, minus some. The sample holds around 4,500 clones, approximately 81% seen once. Sequenced sample: CD8+ T cells sorted from blood. All receptors come from an adult with rheumatoid arthritis.

The chain joins TRBV10-3 to TRBJ2-7, with 8 bases aligning to TRBD1. Germline CDR1 and CDR2: ENHRY and SYGVKD. The junction had 10 bases not matched to a gene; V was cut back by 10 bases and J by 5 bases. CDR3 length equals 13 residues. CDR3: CASATGALNEQYF. DNA for the CDR3: TGTGCCAGCGCGACAGGGGCGTTGAACGAGCAGTACTTC.

The chain recombines TRBV19 with TRBJ2-7; TRBD1 aligns across 9 bases. There are 14 residues in the CDR3. J was trimmed by 4 bases and V by 5 bases; bases with no gene match: 6. Germline loops: CDR1 LNHDA, CDR2 SQIVND (reference sequence). As DNA, the CDR3 is TGTGCCAGTAGTCCTGGACAGGGGAATTACGAGCAGTACTTC. It yields the protein CASSPGQGNYEQYF.

The chain employs TRBV7-6 and TRBJ2-5; maybe TRBD1 (6 bases). Germline CDR1 is SGHVS and CDR2 is FNYEAQ. This CDR3 is 16 amino acids long. Trimming pared 1 base from V and 5 bases from J, leaving 17 bases between. The CDR3 protein is CASSLVPGQGWETQYF. CDR3 sequence (DNA): TGTGCCAGCAGCTTAGTCCCGGGACAAGGTTGGGAGACCCAGTACTTC.

The chain combines TRBV5-6 with TRBJ1-1; maybe TRBD1 (5 bases). V lost 4 bases and J 5 bases, leaving 12 bases between the germline ends. The germline V gene encodes CDR1 SGHDT and CDR2 YYEEEE. This CDR3 has 13 amino acids. The CDR3 protein is CASSITQGTEAFF. The CDR3 DNA follows: TGTGCCAGCAGCATAACTCAGGGTACTGAAGCTTTCTTT.

This chain joins TRBV7-9 and TRBJ2-7, with no clear D. Trimming removed 0 bases from V and 1 base from J, with 10 bases in between. The CDR3 is 15 amino acids. Germline V gene sequence: CDR1 SEHNR, CDR2 FQNEAQ (reference sequence). The CDR3 region has the DNA TGTGCCAGCAGCTTAGCCGCCGACAAGTCCTACGAGCAGTACTTC. Amino acid sequence: CASSLAADKSYEQYF.

V is TRBV19 and J is TRBJ2-5; no firm D call. V lost 4 bases and J lost 2, with 8 bases in between. Germline V gives CDR1 LNHDA, CDR2 SQIVND (reference sequence). The CDR3 sequence is 13 residues long. This chain's CDR3 is CASSTGSQETQYF. CDR3 coding DNA: TGTGCCAGTAGTACCGGGTCACAAGAGACCCAGTACTTC.

This chain links TRBV5-1 with TRBJ2-6; TRBD1 matches 10 bases. J gave up 0 bases and V 3 bases, and 9 bases lay outside the gene matches. The CDR3 sequence is 19 residues long. Germline assignment: CDR1 SGHRS and CDR2 YFSETQ. CDR3 in DNA: TGCGCCAGCAGCTCGTTTCGACAGGGGGCCTACTCTGGGGCCAACGTCCTGACTTTC. Its translation is CASSSFRQGAYSGANVLTF.

V gene TRBV9 combines with J gene TRBJ2-5; D unresolved. V was cut by 0 bases and J by 1 base, with 10 bases left in between. The CDR3 has 15 amino acids. Germline loops: CDR1 SGDLS, CDR2 YYNGEE. The CDR3 DNA reads as TGTGCCAGCAGCGTAGACCAGGTTGGCCAAGAGACCCAGTACTTC. This gives the protein CASSVDQVGQETQYF.

There are a few counts of this clone. CDR3 amino acids: CASRGQGWEQYF. DNA of the CDR3: TGTGCCAGCAGAGGACAGGGCTGGGAGCAGTACTTC. This sequence joins TRBV27 and TRBJ2-7; 8 bases match TRBD1. Germline V lookup: CDR1 MNHEY, CDR2 SMNVEV (reference sequence). The trim removed 6 bases at V and 7 bases at J, leaving 5 bases unmatched. This CDR3 is built from 12 residues.

The DNA of the CDR3 is TGTGCCAGCAGTTTAAACGGGGGACTCTACAATGAGCAGTTCTTC. Its protein is CASSLNGGLYNEQFF. The V and J genes are TRBV27 and TRBJ2-1, with a possible D match to TRBD2 (6 bases). Trimming cost V 2 bases and J 3 bases, with 11 bases left between them. The germline V gene has CDR1 MNHEY and CDR2 SMNVEV (reference sequence). CDR3 length: 15 residues.

The chain employs TRBV10-1 and TRBJ1-2, with a weak D call TRBD1 (6 bases). CDR3 size: 17 residues. V lost 0 bases and J 2 bases, leaving 16 bases between the germline ends. Per germline, CDR1 WNHNN and CDR2 SYGVQD (reference sequence). DNA of the CDR3: TGCGCCAGCAGTGAGTCCCGGGACAAGGGCCGGAACTATGGCTACACCTTC. Translation: CASSESRDKGRNYGYTF.

There are a few counts of this clone. The V gene is TRBV2, the J gene TRBJ1-2; D is undetermined. The CDR3 has 9 residues. Trimming removed 7 bases at V and 4 bases at J, with 1 base between. Germline loops: CDR1 SNHLY, CDR2 FYNNEI. The CDR3, as DNA: TGTGCCAGCACCTATGGCTACACCTTC. This sequence encodes CASTYGYTF. Combining the CDR3 with reference TRBV2 and TRBJ1-2 gives the whole variable domain EPEVTQTPSHQVTQMGQEVILRCVPISNHLYFYWYRQILGQKVEFLVSFYNNEISEKSEIFDDQFSVERPDGSNFTLKIRSTKLEDSAMYFCASTYGYTFGSGTRLTVV.

The chain has TRBV5-1 and TRBJ2-7, with TRBD2 matching over 8 bases. Germline V gives CDR1 SGHRS, CDR2 YFSETQ. CDR3 length: 14 amino acids. Trimming cost V 4 bases and J 4 bases; bases outside gene matches: 7. The CDR3: CASSRTAGEYEQYF. CDR3 coding DNA: TGCGCCAGCAGCCGGACAGCGGGGGAATACGAGCAGTACTTC.

J is TRBJ1-1 and V is TRBV6-5, with D possibly TRBD1 on 5 matching bases. The germline V and J ends were trimmed by 6 bases and 1 base, with 12 bases remaining between them. This CDR3 region has 14 residues. Germline V gene lookup returns CDR1 MNHEY and CDR2 SVGAGI. DNA for the CDR3: TGTGCCAGCAGCCTAGGAAGGGGGAACACTGAAGCTTTCTTT. Protein product: CASSLGRGNTEAFF.

The chain links TRBV29-1 to TRBJ2-5; 7 bases match TRBD1. Germline CDR1 and CDR2: SQVTM and ANQGSEA. The CDR3 is 17 residues long. V dropped 1 base and J dropped 2; count of bases not matched to a gene: 13. CDR3 sequence (DNA): TGCAGCGTTGAAGTGACGCCGGGACAGCAGGTTCAAGAGACCCAGTACTTC. Its protein is CSVEVTPGQQVQETQYF.

The chain has TRBV4-1 and TRBJ2-1, with a tentative D call TRBD1 (5 bases). The CDR3 loop spans 13 amino acids. CDR1 and CDR2 from the germline V gene are MGHRA and YSYEKL. V shed 0 bases and J shed 8 bases, with 8 bases lying between them. Written as DNA, the CDR3 is TGCGCCAGCAGCCAAGAGGGGCTCGATGAGCAGTTCTTC. Its protein product is CASSQEGLDEQFF.

J is TRBJ2-7 and V is TRBV30; D is ambiguous. The ends were cut back, 2 bases at V and 6 bases at J, with 11 bases in the middle. CDR1 is GTSNPN and CDR2 is SVGIG in the germline V gene (reference sequence). The CDR3 covers 12 residues. The CDR3: CAWSPWGTEQYF. In nucleotides, the CDR3 is TGTGCCTGGAGTCCCTGGGGTACCGAGCAGTACTTC.

J is TRBJ1-2 and V is TRBV27, with 7 bases lining up with TRBD1. After removal of 5 bases from V and 5 bases from J, the junction contained 8 bases not matched to a gene. Germline CDR1 and CDR2: MNHEY and SMNVEV (reference sequence). The CDR3 is made up of 14 amino acids. Here the CDR3 DNA reads TGTGCCAGCAGTCCCCCGACAGGGTTGTATGGCTACACCTTC. Its protein product is CASSPPTGLYGYTF.

This clone was detected only a few times. This chain joins TRBV5-1 and TRBJ2-7; D gene ambiguous. The length of the CDR3 is 14 residues. The germline gives CDR1 SGHRS, CDR2 YFSETQ. Trimming took 5 bases from V and 2 from J, leaving 14 bases between them. The chain's CDR3 is CASRQTRSTYEQYF. The CDR3, as DNA: TGCGCCAGCAGACAGACGCGGTCGACCTACGAGCAGTACTTC.

This chain links TRBV5-1 with TRBJ1-3; possibly TRBD1 for D (5 bases). Germline V gene data show CDR1 as SGHRS and CDR2 as YFSETQ. The CDR3 length is 14 residues. The V and J ends lost 5 bases and 4 bases respectively, with 13 bases between them. CDR3 sequence (DNA): TGCGCCAGCAGGGCCGGGGCAAGGGGAAACACCATATATTTT. This encodes CASRAGARGNTIYF.

This chain connects TRBV28 to TRBJ2-3; D tentatively fits TRBD1 or TRBD2 (5 bases each). Per the germline V gene, CDR1 is MDHEN and CDR2 is SYDVKM. The V gene lost 5 bases and the J gene lost 2 bases, with 11 bases spanning the gap. The CDR3 sequence is 14 residues long. This CDR3 reads CASSEGTFTDTQYF. The CDR3 region has the DNA TGTGCCAGCAGTGAGGGGACCTTCACAGATACGCAGTATTTT.